Below are 2 T cell receptor beta chains sequenced from a single sample in a study of blood T cells in healthy people across ages. Through a sample-barcoded 5' primer and a J-beta primer mix, a second PCR was run for roughly 6 to 12 cycles. TCRdb re-called the 5' RACE reads with MiXCR, one entry per CDR3 protein. Of 550,000 to 650,000 distinct CDR3 sequences in the sample, about 27% were seen once. The same specimen was also included in a second study, on T cells of mothers and their children.

The sample comprised blood. The receptors shown here come from a boy aged 2-15 years in good health.

In its sample, this clonotype was seen a few times. The chain carries TRBV20-1 and TRBJ2-3; D unclear. Germline CDR1 and CDR2: DFQATT and SNEGSKA (reference sequence). The CDR3 loop spans 14 amino acids. The V end was cut by 0 bases, the J end by 6 bases, with 13 bases between. CDR3 loop: CSARDLGMGDTQYF. DNA of the CDR3: TGCAGTGCTAGAGATTTAGGGATGGGCGATACGCAGTATTTT.

This clonotype showed up just once. This chain joins TRBV18 and TRBJ1-2; 7 nucleotides align to TRBD1. V gave up 3 bases and J gave up 2 bases; unmatched junction bases: 6. The germline gives CDR1 KGHSH, CDR2 LQKENI. The CDR3 extends over 15 amino acids. The CDR3 DNA reads TGTGCCAGCTCACCCACCGGGACAGTCAACTATGGCTACACCTTC. This translates into CASSPTGTVNYGYTF.